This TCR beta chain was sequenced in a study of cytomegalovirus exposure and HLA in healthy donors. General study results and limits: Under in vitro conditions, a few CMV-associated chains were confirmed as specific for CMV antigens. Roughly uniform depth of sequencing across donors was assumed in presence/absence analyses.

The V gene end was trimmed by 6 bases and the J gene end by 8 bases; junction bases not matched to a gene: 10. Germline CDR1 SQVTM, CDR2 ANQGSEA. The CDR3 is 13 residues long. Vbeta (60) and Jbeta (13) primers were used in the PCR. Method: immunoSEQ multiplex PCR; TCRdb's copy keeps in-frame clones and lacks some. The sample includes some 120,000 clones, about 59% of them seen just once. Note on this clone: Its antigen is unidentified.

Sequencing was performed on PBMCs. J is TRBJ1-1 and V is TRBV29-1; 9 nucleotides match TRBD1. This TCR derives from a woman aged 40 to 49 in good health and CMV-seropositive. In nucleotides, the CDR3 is TGCAGCGTCACCCGGGACAGGGAGGGGGAAGCTTTCTTT. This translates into CSVTRDREGEAFF.